These T cell receptor beta chains were read from a single sample in a study of T cell changes during pregnancy in multiple sclerosis. The data were produced by immunoSEQ multiplex PCR, yet TCRdb's version contains in-frame clones alone and is incomplete. The table records 40,000 or so clones, 90% to 95% of them present only once. The material sequenced was CD4+ T cells from peripheral blood mononuclear cells, taken in the third trimester of pregnancy. The receptors originated from a female donor in good health, enrolled as a control in a pregnancy study. CDR3s include the opening cysteine and the closing phenylalanine or tryptophan. A D gene is named only where the DNA matches it firmly. Not every row has a clone size; where given, it reads once, few, many or a size class.

D: NA
J: TRBJ2-7
size: NA
length: 14
V: TRBV5-1
CDR3: CASTQGGLTSRQYF
DNA: TGCGCCAGCACCCAGGGGGGATTAACTTCGCGGCAGTACTTC

D: TRBD1
J: TRBJ2-6
size: NA
length: 17
V: TRBV10-3
CDR3: CAISPGQGASGANVLTF
DNA: TGTGCCATCAGTCCGGGACAGGGGGCGAGTGGGGCCAACGTCCTGACTTTC

D: TRBD1
J: TRBJ2-1
size: NA
length: 13
V: TRBV28
CDR3: CASSSKQGNEQFF
DNA: TGTGCCAGCAGTTCCAAACAGGGGAATGAGCAGTTCTTC

D: NA
J: TRBJ2-2
size: NA
length: 13
V: TRBV11-2
CDR3: CASRKGSAGELFF
DNA: TGTGCCAGCAGGAAAGGTAGCGCCGGGGAGCTGTTTTTT

D: NA
J: TRBJ1-5
size: NA
length: 15
V: TRBV5-1
CDR3: CASSFAGGSNQPQHF
DNA: TGCGCCAGCAGCTTCGCAGGAGGAAGCAATCAGCCCCAGCATTTT

D: TRBD1
J: TRBJ1-2
size: once
length: 14
V: TRBV6-1
CDR3: CASSDRGHWDGYTF
DNA: TGTGCCAGCAGCGACAGGGGGCATTGGGATGGCTACACCTTC

D: NA
J: TRBJ1-1
size: NA
length: 16
V: TRBV28
CDR3: CASSSGSLLGAPEAFF
DNA: TGTGCCAGCAGTTCGGGATCCTTATTAGGTGCCCCGGAAGCTTTCTTT

D: NA
J: TRBJ1-5
size: once
length: 14
V: TRBV18
CDR3: CASSPSSDWQPQHF
DNA: TGTGCCAGCTCACCCTCATCAGATTGGCAGCCCCAGCATTTT

D: TRBD1
J: TRBJ1-2
size: NA
length: 16
V: TRBV7-8
CDR3: CASSLAPGQGGYGYTF
DNA: TGTGCCAGCAGCTTAGCGCCCGGACAGGGAGGCTATGGCTACACCTTC

D: NA
J: TRBJ2-2
size: few
length: 15
V: TRBV2
CDR3: CASRIRAGYTGELFF
DNA: TGTGCCAGCAGAATACGCGCGGGATACACCGGGGAGCTGTTTTTT

D: TRBD2
J: TRBJ2-5
size: NA
length: 18
V: TRBV7-8
CDR3: CASSLETSGAVPQGTQYF
DNA: TGTGCCAGCAGCTTGGAGACTAGCGGGGCCGTACCCCAAGGGACCCAGTACTTC

D: NA
J: TRBJ1-5
size: NA
length: 15
V: TRBV2
CDR3: CASSEDRGPNQPQHF
DNA: TGTGCCAGCAGTGAAGATAGGGGCCCCAATCAGCCCCAGCATTTT

D: NA
J: TRBJ2-6
size: NA
length: 15
V: TRBV28
CDR3: CASSRGVSGANVLTF
DNA: TGTGCCAGCAGCCGAGGCGTCTCTGGGGCCAACGTCCTGACTTTC

D: TRBD2
J: TRBJ2-3
size: NA
length: 15
V: TRBV10-3
CDR3: CAISGLGGFGDTQYF
DNA: TGTGCCATCAGTGGGTTGGGGGGGTTCGGAGATACGCAGTATTTT

D: TRBD1
J: TRBJ1-2
size: NA
length: 14
V: TRBV2
CDR3: CASRGTGGNYGYTF
DNA: TGTGCCAGCAGGGGGACAGGGGGGAACTATGGCTACACCTTC

D: TRBD1
J: TRBJ1-1
size: NA
length: 14
V: TRBV6-6
CDR3: CASSDRGEGTEAFF
DNA: TGTGCCAGCAGTGACAGGGGTGAAGGCACTGAAGCTTTCTTT

D: TRBD2
J: TRBJ2-3
size: NA
length: 15
V: TRBV30
CDR3: CAWSAGGRALDTQYF
DNA: TGTGCCTGGAGTGCCGGCGGGAGGGCCCTCGATACGCAGTATTTT

D: NA
J: TRBJ1-1
size: NA
length: 14
V: TRBV9
CDR3: CASSPGGFDTEAFF
DNA: TGTGCCAGCTCCCCGGGGGGCTTTGACACTGAAGCTTTCTTT

D: TRBD2
J: TRBJ2-7
size: NA
length: 16
V: TRBV9
CDR3: CASSVSPAGVAAEQYF
DNA: TGTGCCAGCAGCGTGAGCCCCGCGGGGGTGGCGGCCGAGCAGTACTTC

D: TRBD2
J: TRBJ2-3
size: NA
length: 16
V: TRBV15
CDR3: CATSRKLMSGGDTQYF
DNA: TGTGCCACCAGCAGAAAATTGATGAGCGGGGGGGATACGCAGTATTTT

D: NA
J: TRBJ1-5
size: NA
length: 15
V: TRBV10-3
CDR3: CAISEGGTNPLPQHF
DNA: TGTGCCATCAGTGAAGGGGGAACGAACCCTCTGCCCCAGCATTTT

D: NA
J: TRBJ2-2
size: NA
length: 11
V: TRBV29-1
CDR3: CSAGATGELFF
DNA: TGCAGCGCAGGGGCGACCGGGGAGCTGTTTTTT

D: NA
J: TRBJ2-1
size: once
length: 13
V: TRBV18
CDR3: CASSGQGKDEQFF
DNA: TGTGCCAGCTCGGGGCAGGGTAAAGATGAGCAGTTCTTC

D: TRBD1
J: TRBJ2-7
size: NA
length: 14
V: TRBV6-5
CDR3: CASINPGQPYEQYF
DNA: TGTGCCAGCATCAACCCGGGACAGCCTTACGAGCAGTACTTC

D: NA
J: TRBJ2-7
size: NA
length: 11
V: TRBV11-2
CDR3: CASSFKEEQYF
DNA: TGTGCCAGCAGCTTTAAGGAGGAGCAGTACTTC

D: NA
J: TRBJ2-7
size: once
length: 11
V: TRBV20-1
CDR3: CSAASTYEQYF
DNA: TGCAGTGCTGCTAGCACCTACGAGCAGTACTTC

D: TRBD1
J: TRBJ1-4
size: NA
length: 14
V: TRBV30
CDR3: CAWRAYGTGEKLFF
DNA: TGTGCCTGGAGGGCATACGGGACAGGGGAAAAACTGTTTTTT

D: TRBD1
J: TRBJ2-3
size: NA
length: 14
V: TRBV7-9
CDR3: CASSGGQGTDTQYF
DNA: TGTGCCAGCAGCGGGGGACAGGGAACAGATACGCAGTATTTT

D: NA
J: TRBJ2-3
size: NA
length: 12
V: TRBV9
CDR3: CASSVAADTQYF
DNA: TGTGCCAGCAGCGTAGCGGCAGATACGCAGTATTTT

D: TRBD2
J: TRBJ2-3
size: NA
length: 14
V: TRBV30
CDR3: CAWKRGPTTDTQYF
DNA: TGTGCCTGGAAGCGGGGACCGACCACAGATACGCAGTATTTT

D: TRBD1
J: TRBJ2-2
size: few
length: 16
V: TRBV28
CDR3: CASRRDRVANTGELFF
DNA: TGTGCCAGCAGACGGGACAGGGTCGCAAACACCGGGGAGCTGTTTTTT

D: TRBD1
J: TRBJ1-5
size: NA
length: 19
V: TRBV2
CDR3: CASRDLDRGRWVGNQPQHF
DNA: TGTGCCAGCAGAGATCTGGACAGGGGGCGCTGGGTCGGCAATCAGCCCCAGCATTTT

D: NA
J: TRBJ1-3
size: NA
length: 16
V: TRBV30
CDR3: CAWSVGRGRTGNTIYF
DNA: TGTGCCTGGAGTGTAGGTAGGGGGAGAACTGGAAACACCATATATTTT

D: TRBD1
J: TRBJ1-2
size: NA
length: 13
V: TRBV28
CDR3: CASSGQGRLGYTF
DNA: TGTGCCAGCAGCGGACAGGGCCGACTTGGCTACACCTTC

D: TRBD2
J: TRBJ2-7
size: NA
length: 16
V: TRBV5-8
CDR3: CASSPVAGSRSYEQYF
DNA: TGTGCCAGCAGCCCAGTAGCGGGATCCCGCTCCTACGAGCAGTACTTC

D: NA
J: TRBJ1-5
size: NA
length: 16
V: TRBV7-2
CDR3: CASSLRGIGVYQPQHF
DNA: TGTGCCAGCAGCTTAAGGGGAATAGGGGTTTATCAGCCCCAGCATTTT

D: NA
J: TRBJ2-1
size: NA
length: 15
V: TRBV7-3
CDR3: CASSLKPGAYNEQFF
DNA: TGTGCCAGCAGCTTAAAACCCGGAGCTTACAATGAGCAGTTCTTC

D: NA
J: TRBJ2-3
size: NA
length: 11
V: TRBV5-8
CDR3: CASSLPPGQYF
DNA: TGTGCCAGCAGCTTACCGCCAGGGCAGTATTTT

D: TRBD1
J: TRBJ1-6
size: few
length: 15
V: TRBV5-1
CDR3: CASSFGTAEHSPLHF
DNA: TGCGCCAGCAGCTTCGGGACAGCAGAACATTCACCCCTCCACTTT

D: NA
J: TRBJ2-1
size: NA
length: 13
V: TRBV2
CDR3: CASGEGGRNEQFF
DNA: TGTGCCAGCGGGGAGGGGGGGCGGAATGAGCAGTTCTTC

D: NA
J: TRBJ1-1
size: NA
length: 15
V: TRBV5-1
CDR3: CASSLAGLGNTEAFF
DNA: TGCGCCAGCAGCTTGGCAGGGTTAGGGAACACTGAAGCTTTCTTT

D: NA
J: TRBJ1-5
size: NA
length: 15
V: TRBV6-6
CDR3: CASSYTDGSNQPQHF
DNA: TGTGCCAGCAGTTACACAGACGGTAGCAATCAGCCCCAGCATTTT

D: NA
J: TRBJ2-1
size: NA
length: 15
V: TRBV11-3
CDR3: CASSPWGWKYHEQFF
DNA: TGTGCCAGCAGCCCATGGGGCTGGAAATATCATGAGCAGTTCTTC

D: NA
J: TRBJ1-3
size: NA
length: 13
V: TRBV27
CDR3: CASKQDSGNTIYF
DNA: TGTGCCAGCAAACAGGACTCTGGAAACACCATATATTTT

D: NA
J: TRBJ2-3
size: NA
length: 12
V: TRBV7-2
CDR3: CASSLYGDTQYF
DNA: TGTGCCAGCAGTCTGTACGGAGATACGCAGTATTTT

D: TRBD1
J: TRBJ1-1
size: NA
length: 15
V: TRBV4-3
CDR3: CASSRETGGWTEAFF
DNA: TGCGCCAGCAGCCGAGAGACAGGGGGGTGGACTGAAGCTTTCTTT

D: TRBD1
J: TRBJ2-7
size: NA
length: 15
V: TRBV6-1
CDR3: CASRPTGASSYEQYF
DNA: TGTGCCAGCAGACCTACAGGGGCCTCCTCCTACGAGCAGTACTTC